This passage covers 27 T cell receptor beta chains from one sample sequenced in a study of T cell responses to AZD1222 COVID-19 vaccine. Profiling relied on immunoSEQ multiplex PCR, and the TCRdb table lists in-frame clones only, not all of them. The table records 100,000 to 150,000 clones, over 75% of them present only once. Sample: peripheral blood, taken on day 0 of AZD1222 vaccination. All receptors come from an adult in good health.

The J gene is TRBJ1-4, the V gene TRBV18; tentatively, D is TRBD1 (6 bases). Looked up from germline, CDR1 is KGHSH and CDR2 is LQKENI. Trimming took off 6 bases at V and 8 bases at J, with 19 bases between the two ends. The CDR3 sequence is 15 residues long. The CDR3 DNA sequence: TGTGCCAGCTCCCCTACAGGGTTTATGTCCGAAAAACTGTTTTTT. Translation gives CASSPTGFMSEKLFF.

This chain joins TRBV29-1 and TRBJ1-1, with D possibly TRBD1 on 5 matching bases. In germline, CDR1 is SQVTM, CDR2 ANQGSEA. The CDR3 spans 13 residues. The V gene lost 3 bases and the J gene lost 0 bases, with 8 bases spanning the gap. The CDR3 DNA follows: TGCAGCGTTGACGAGGGGCTGAACACTGAAGCTTTCTTT. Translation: CSVDEGLNTEAFF.

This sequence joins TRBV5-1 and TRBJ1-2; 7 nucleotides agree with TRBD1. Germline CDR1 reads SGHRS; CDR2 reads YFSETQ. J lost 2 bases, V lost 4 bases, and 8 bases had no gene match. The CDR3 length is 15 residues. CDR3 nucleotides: TGCGCCAGCAGCCCCGGTCCGGGACAGAACTATGGCTACACCTTC. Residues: CASSPGPGQNYGYTF. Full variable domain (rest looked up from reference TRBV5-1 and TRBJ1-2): KAGVTQTPRYLIKTRGQQVTLSCSPISGHRSVSWYQQTPGQGLQFLFEYFSETQRNKGNFPGRFSGRQFSNSRSEMNVSTLELGDSALYLCASSPGPGQNYGYTFGSGTRLTVV.

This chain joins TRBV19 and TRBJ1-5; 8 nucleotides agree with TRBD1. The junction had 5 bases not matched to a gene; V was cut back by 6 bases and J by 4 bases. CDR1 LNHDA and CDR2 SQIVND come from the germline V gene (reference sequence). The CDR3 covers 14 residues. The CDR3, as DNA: TGTGCCAGTAGCCTGGGACAGGCGAATCAGCCCCAGCATTTT. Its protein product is CASSLGQANQPQHF.

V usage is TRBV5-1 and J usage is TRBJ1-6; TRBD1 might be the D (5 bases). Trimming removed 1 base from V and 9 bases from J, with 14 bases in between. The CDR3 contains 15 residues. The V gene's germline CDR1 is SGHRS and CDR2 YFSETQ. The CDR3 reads CASSLSLSGISPLHF. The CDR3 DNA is TGCGCCAGCAGCTTGTCGTTGTCAGGGATTTCACCCCTCCACTTT.

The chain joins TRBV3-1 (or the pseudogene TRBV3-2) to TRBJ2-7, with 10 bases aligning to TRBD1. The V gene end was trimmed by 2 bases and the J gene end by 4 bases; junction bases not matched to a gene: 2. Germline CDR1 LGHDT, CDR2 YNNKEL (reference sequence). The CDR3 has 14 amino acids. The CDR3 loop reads CASSQRDRGYEQYF. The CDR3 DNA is TGTGCCAGCAGCCAAAGGGACAGGGGTTACGAGCAGTACTTC.

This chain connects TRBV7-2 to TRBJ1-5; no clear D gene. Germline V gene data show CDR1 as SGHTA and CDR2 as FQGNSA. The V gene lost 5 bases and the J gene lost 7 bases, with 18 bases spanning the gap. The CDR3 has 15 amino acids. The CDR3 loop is CASSTEFGNYQPQHF. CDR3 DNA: TGTGCCAGCAGCACTGAGTTTGGGAATTACCAGCCCCAGCATTTT. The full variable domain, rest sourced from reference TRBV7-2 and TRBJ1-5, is GAGVSQSPSNKVTEKGKDVELRCDPISGHTALYWYRQSLGQGLEFLIYFQGNSAPDKSGLPSDRFSAERTGGSVSTLTIQRTQQEDSAVYLCASSTEFGNYQPQHFGDGTRLSIL.

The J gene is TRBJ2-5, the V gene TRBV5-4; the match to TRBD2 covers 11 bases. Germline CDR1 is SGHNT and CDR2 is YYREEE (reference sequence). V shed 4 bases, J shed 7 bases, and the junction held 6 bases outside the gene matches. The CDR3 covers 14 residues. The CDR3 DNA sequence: TGTGCCAGCAGCACCGTCGGGACTAGCGGGACCCAGTACTTC. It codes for CASSTVGTSGTQYF.

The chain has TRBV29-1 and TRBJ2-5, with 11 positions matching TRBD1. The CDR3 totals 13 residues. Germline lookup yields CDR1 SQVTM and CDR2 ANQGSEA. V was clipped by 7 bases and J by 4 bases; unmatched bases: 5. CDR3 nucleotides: TGCAGCGCGTCGGGACAGGGGGGAGAGACCCAGTACTTC. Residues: CSASGQGGETQYF. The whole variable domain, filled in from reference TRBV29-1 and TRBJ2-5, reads SAVISQKPSRDICQRGTSLTIQCQVDSQVTMMFWYRQQPGQSLTLIATANQGSEATYESGFVIDKFPISRPNLTFSTLTVSNMSPEDSSIYLCSASGQGGETQYFGPGTRLLVL.

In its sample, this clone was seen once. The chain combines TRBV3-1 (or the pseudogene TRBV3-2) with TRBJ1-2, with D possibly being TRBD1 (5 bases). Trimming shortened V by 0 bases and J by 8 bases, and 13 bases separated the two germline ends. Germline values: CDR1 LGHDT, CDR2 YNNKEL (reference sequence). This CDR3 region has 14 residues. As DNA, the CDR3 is TGTGCCAGCAGCCAAGATATCTGGGGCGGGGGCTACACCTTC. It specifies CASSQDIWGGGYTF.

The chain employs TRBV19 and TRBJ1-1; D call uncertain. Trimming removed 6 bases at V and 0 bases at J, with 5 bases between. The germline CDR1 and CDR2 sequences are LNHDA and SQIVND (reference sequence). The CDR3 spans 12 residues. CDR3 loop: CASSWLNTEAFF. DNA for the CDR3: TGTGCCAGTAGCTGGTTGAACACTGAAGCTTTCTTT.

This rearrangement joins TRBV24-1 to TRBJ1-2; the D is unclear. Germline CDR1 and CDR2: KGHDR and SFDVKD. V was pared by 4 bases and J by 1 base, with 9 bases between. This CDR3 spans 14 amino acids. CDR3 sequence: CATSDPTVNYGYTF. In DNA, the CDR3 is TGTGCCACCAGTGACCCCACAGTTAACTATGGCTACACCTTC.

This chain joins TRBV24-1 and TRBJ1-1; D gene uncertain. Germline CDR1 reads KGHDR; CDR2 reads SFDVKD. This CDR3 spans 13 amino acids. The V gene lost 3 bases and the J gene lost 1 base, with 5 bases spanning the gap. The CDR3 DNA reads TGTGCCACCAGTGATGCAGAGAACACTGAAGCTTTCTTT. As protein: CATSDAENTEAFF.

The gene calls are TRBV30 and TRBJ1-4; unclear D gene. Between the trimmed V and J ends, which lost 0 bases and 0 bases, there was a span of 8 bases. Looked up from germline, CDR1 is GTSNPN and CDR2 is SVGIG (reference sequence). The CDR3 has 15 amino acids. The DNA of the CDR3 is TGTGCCTGGAGTGTACTTCTTTCAACTAATGAAAAACTGTTTTTT. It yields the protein CAWSVLLSTNEKLFF.

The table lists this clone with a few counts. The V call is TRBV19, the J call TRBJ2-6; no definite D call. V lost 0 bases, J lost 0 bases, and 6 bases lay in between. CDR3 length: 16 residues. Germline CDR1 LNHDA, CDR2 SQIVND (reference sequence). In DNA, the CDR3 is TGTGCCAGTAGTATAGACAGTCGCTCTGGGGCCAACGTCCTGACTTTC. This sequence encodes CASSIDSRSGANVLTF.

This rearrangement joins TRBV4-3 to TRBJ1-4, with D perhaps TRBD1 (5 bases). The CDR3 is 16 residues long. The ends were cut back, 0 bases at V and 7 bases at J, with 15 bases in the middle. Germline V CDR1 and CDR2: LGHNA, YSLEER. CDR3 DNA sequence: TGCGCCAGCAGCCAAGATCAGGGTTTCGCGGGTGAAAAACTGTTTTTT. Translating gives CASSQDQGFAGEKLFF.

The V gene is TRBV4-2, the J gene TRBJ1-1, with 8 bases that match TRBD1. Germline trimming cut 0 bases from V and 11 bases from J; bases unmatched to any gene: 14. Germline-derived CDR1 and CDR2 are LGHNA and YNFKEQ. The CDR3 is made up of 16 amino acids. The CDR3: CASSQDSGQGAIWAFF. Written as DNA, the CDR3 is TGTGCCAGCAGCCAAGATTCTGGGCAGGGGGCTATTTGGGCTTTCTTT.

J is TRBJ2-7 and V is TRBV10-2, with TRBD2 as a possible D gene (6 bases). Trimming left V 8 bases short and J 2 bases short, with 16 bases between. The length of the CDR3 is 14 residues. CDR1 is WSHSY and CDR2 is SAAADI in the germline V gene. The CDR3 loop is CASCGGWATYEQYF. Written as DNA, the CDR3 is TGCGCCAGCTGTGGGGGGTGGGCGACCTACGAGCAGTACTTC.

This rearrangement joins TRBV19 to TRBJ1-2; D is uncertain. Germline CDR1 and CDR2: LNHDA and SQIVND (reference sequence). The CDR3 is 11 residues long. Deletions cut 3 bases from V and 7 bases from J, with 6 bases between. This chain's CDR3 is CASSISSGYTF. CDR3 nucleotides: TGTGCCAGTAGTATTTCTTCTGGCTACACCTTC.

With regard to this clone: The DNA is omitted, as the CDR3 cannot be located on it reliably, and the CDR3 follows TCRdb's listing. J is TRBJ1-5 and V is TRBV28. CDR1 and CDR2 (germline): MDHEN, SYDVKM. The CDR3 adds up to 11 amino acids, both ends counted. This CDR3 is CASSTSGSGNF.

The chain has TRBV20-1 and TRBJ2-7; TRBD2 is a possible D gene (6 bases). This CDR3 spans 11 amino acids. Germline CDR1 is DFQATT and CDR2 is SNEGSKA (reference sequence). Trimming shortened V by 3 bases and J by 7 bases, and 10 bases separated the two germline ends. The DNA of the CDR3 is TGCAGTGCTAGGGTTGGAGGGGAGCAGTACTTC. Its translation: CSARVGGEQYF.

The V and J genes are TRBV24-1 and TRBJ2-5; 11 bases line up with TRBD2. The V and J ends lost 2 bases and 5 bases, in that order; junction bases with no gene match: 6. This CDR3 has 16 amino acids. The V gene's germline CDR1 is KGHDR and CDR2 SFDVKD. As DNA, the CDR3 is TGTGCCACCAGTGATTCACTAGCGGGAGTCCGTGAGACCCAGTACTTC. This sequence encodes CATSDSLAGVRETQYF.

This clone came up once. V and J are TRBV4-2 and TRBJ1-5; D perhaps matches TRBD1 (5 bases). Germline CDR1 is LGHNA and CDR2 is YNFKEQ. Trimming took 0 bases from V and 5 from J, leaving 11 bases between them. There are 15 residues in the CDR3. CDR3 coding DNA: TGTGCCAGCAGCCAAGATGGGGCAGGCTATCAGCCCCAGCATTTT. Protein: CASSQDGAGYQPQHF.

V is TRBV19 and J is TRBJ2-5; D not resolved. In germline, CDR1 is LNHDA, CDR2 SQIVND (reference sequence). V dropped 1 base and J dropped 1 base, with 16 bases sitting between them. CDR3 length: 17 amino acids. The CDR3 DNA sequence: TGTGCCAGTAGTATAGGGGTGCGCAGGAGAACCCAAGAGACCCAGTACTTC. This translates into CASSIGVRRRTQETQYF.

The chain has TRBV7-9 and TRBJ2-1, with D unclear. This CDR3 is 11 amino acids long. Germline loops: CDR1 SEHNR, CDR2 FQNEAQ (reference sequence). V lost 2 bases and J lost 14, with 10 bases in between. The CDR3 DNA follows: TGTGCCAGCAGCTTAAAGCCCTTTAAGTTCTTC. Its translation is CASSLKPFKFF.

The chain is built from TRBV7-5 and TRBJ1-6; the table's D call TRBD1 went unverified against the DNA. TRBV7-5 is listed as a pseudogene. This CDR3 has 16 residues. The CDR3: CVRRPDRGSYNSPLHF. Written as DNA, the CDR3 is TGTGTCAGAAGACCCGACAGGGGATCCTATAATTCACCCCTCCACTTT.

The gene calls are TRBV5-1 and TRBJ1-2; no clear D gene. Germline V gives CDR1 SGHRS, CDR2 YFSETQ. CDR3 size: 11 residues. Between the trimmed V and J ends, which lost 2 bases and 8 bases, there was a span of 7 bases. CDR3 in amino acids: CASSFEGGYTF. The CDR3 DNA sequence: TGCGCCAGCAGCTTTGAAGGGGGCTACACCTTC.